This T cell receptor beta chain was observed in a study of T cells in tumors after PD-1 blockade. This table comes from immunoSEQ multiplex PCR, and its TCRdb copy is limited to in-frame clones, with some not included. The sample contains over 60,000 clones, over 65% of which appear only once. A word on this clone: No antigen is known for it.

Study results and caveats: Blood contained about 40% of the tumor's TCR clonotypes.

Germline V CDR1 and CDR2: MRHNA, SNTAGT. CDR3 length: 15 amino acids. Trimming took off 0 bases at V and 4 bases at J, with 10 bases between the two ends. The genes are TRBV6-4 and TRBJ2-1, with D perhaps TRBD2 (5 bases). The sequencing here drew on PBMCs, taken after anti-PD-1 treatment. The sequence was collected from a human donor with basal cell carcinoma. CDR3 residues: CASSDSYEGYNEQFF. In DNA form, the CDR3 reads TGTGCCAGCAGTGACTCGTATGAGGGTTACAATGAGCAGTTCTTC.